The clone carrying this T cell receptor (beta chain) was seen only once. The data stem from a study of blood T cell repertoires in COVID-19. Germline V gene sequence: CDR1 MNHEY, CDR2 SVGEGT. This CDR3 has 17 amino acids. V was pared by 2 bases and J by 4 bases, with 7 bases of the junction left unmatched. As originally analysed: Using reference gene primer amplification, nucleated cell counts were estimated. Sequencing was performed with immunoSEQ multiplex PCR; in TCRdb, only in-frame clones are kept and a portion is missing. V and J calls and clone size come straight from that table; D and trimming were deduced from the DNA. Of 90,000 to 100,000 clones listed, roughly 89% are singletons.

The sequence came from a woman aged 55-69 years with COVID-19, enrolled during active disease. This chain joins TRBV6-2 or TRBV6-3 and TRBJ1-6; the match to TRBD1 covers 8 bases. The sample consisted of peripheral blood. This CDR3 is CASSYPSGTGYNSPLHF. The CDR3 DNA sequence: TGTGCCAGCAGTTACCCTTCCGGGACAGGATATAATTCACCCCTCCACTTT.